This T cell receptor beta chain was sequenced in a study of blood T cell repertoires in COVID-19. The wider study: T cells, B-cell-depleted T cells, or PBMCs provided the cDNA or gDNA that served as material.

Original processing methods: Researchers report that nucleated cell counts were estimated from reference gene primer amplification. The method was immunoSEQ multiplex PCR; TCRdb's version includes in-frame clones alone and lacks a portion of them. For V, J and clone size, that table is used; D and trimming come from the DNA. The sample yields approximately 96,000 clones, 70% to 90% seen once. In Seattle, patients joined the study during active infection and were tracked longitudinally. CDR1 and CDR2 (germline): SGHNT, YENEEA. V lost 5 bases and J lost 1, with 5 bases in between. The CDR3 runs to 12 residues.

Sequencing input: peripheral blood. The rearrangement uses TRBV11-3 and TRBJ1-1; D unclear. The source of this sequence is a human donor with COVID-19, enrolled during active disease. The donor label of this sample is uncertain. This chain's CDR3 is CASSVWNTEAFF. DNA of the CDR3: TGTGCCAGCAGCGTCTGGAACACTGAAGCTTTCTTT.